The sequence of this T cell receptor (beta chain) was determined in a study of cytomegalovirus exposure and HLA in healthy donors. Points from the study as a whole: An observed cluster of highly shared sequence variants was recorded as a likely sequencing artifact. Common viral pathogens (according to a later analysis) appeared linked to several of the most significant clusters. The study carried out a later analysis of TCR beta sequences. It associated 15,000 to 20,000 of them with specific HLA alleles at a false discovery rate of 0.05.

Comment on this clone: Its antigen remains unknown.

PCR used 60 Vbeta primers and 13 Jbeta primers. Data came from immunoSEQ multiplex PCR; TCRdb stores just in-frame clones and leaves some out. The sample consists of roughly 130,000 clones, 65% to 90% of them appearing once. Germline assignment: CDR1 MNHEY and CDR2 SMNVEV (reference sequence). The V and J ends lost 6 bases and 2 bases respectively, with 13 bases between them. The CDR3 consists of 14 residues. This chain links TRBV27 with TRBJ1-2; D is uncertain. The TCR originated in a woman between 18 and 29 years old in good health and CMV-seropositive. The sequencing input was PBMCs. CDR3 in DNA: TGTGCCAGCAGCTTTTCAGGCCAAAACTATGGCTACACCTTC. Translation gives CASSFSGQNYGYTF.